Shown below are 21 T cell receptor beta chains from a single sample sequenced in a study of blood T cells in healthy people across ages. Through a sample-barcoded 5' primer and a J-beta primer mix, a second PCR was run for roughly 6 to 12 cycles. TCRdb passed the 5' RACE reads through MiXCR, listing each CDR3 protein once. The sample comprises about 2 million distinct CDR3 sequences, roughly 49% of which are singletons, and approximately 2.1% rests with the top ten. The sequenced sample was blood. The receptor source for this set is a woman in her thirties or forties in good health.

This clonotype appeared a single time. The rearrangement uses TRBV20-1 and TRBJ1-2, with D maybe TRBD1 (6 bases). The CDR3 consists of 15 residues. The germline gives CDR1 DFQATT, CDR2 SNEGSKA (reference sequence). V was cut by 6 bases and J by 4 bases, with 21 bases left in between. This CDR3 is CSAMSPGQALYGYTF. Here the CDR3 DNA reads TGCAGTGCCATGTCTCCGGGACAAGCTCTCTATGGCTACACCTTC.

The CDR3 here is CATSRSHDMGRELFF. As DNA, the CDR3 is TGTGCCACCAGCAGATCCCATGACATGGGGCGGGAGCTGTTTTTT. The chain carries TRBV15 and TRBJ2-2; tentative D call: TRBD1 (5 bases). Between the trimmed V and J ends, which lost 2 bases and 9 bases, there was a span of 16 bases. CDR3 length equals 15 residues. The germline CDR1 and CDR2 sequences are LNHNV and YYDKDF (reference sequence).

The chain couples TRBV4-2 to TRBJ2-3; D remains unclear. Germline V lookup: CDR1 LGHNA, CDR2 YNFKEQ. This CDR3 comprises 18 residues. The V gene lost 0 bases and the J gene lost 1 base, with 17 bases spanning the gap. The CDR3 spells CASSQDRRLASGTDTQYF. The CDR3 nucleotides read TGTGCCAGCAGCCAAGATCGGAGACTGGCGTCTGGCACAGATACGCAGTATTTT.

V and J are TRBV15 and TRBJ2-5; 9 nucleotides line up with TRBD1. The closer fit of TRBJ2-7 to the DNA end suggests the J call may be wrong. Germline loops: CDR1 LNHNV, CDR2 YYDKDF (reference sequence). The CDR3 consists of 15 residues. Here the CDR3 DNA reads TGTGCCACCAGCAGAGCCGGGACAGGGCCCTACGAGCAGTACTTC. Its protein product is CATSRAGTGPYEQYF.

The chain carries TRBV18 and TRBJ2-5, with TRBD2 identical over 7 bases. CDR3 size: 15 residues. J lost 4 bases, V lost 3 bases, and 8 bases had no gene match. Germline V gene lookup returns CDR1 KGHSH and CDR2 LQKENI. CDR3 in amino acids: CASSPSKGLRETQYF. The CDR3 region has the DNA TGTGCCAGCTCACCGAGTAAGGGACTAAGAGAGACCCAGTACTTC.

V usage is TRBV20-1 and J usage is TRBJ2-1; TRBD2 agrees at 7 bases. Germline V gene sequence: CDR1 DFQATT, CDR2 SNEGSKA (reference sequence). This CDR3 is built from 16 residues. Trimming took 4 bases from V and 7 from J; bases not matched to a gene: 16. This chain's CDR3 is CSATRRGTLPPNEQFF. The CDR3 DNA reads TGCAGTGCTACACGGCGGGGGACCCTCCCTCCTAATGAGCAGTTCTTC.

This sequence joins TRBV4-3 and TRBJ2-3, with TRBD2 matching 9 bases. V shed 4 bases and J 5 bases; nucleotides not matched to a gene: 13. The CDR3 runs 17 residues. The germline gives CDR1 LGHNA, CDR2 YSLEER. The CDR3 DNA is TGCGCCAGCAGCCCTCGCGGGGGGGCCTCACGCATAGATACGCAGTATTTT. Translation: CASSPRGGASRIDTQYF.

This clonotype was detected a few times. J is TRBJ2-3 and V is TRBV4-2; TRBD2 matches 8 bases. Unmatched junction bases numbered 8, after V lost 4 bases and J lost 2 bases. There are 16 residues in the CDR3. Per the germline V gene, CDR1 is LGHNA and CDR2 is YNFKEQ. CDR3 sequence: CASSPHWREDTDTQYF. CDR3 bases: TGTGCCAGCAGCCCCCATTGGCGGGAGGACACAGATACGCAGTATTTT.

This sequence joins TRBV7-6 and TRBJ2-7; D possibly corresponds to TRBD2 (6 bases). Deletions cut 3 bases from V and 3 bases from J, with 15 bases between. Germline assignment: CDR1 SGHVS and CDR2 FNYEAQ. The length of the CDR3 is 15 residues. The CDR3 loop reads CASSLEGPAGYEQYF. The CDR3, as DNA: TGTGCCAGCAGCTTGGAGGGTCCTGCCGGCTACGAGCAGTACTTC.

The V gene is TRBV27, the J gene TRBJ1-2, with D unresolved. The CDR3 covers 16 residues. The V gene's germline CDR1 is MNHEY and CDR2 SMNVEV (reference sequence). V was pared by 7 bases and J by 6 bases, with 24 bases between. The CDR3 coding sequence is TGTGCCAGCACCAATGACCCGCAGGCGTATATGAATGGCTACACCTTC. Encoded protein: CASTNDPQAYMNGYTF.

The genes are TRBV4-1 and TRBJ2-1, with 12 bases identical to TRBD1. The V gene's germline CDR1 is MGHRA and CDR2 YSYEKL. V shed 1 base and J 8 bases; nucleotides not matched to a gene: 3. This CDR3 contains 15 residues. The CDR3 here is CASSQGDRGLDEQFF. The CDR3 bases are TGCGCCAGCAGCCAAGGGGACAGGGGGCTCGATGAGCAGTTCTTC.

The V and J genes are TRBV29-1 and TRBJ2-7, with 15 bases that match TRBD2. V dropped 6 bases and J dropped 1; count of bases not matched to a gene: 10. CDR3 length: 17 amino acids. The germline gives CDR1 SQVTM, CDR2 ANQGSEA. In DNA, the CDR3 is TGCAGCGTAATAACAGGGACTAGCGGGGGGTTGTCCTACGAGCAGTACTTC. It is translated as CSVITGTSGGLSYEQYF.

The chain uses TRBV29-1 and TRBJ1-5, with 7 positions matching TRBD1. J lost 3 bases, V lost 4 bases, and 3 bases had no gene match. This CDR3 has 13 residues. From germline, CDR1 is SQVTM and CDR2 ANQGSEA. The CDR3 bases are TGCAGCGTTGGGGGGACAGTCAATCAGCCCCAGCATTTT. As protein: CSVGGTVNQPQHF.

CDR3 in DNA: TGTGCCAGCAGCTTAGAACCCAACAGGGGTCACAGCTACACCTTC. Translating gives CASSLEPNRGHSYTF. The genes are TRBV7-2 and TRBJ1-2; 7 nucleotides line up with TRBD1. The junction had 11 bases not matched to a gene; V was cut back by 1 base and J by 9 bases. Per germline, CDR1 SGHTA and CDR2 FQGNSA. This CDR3 spans 15 amino acids.

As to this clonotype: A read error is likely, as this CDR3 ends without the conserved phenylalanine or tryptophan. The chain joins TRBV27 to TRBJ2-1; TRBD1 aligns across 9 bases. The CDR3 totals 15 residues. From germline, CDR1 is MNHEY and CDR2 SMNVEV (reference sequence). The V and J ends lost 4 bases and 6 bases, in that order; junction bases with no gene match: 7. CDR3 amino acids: CASSYRDRVGNEQFL. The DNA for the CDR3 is TGTGCCAGCAGTTACCGGGACAGGGTGGGCAATGAGCAGTTCTTA.

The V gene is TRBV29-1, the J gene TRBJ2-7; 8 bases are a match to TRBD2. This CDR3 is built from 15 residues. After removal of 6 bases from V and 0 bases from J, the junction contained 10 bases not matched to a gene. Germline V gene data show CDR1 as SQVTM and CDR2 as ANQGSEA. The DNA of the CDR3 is TGCAGCGTCGGGGGGGGGAGCGGGAACTCCTACGAGCAGTACTTC. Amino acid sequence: CSVGGGSGNSYEQYF.

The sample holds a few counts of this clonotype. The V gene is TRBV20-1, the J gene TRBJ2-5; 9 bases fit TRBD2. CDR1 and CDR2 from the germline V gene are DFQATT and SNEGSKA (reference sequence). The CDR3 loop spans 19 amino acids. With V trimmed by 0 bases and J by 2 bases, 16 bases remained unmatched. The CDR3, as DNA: TGCAGTGCTAGAGATTCGCGGGGGGGCAGGACCGTCAGGCAAGAGACCCAGTACTTC. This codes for CSARDSRGGRTVRQETQYF.

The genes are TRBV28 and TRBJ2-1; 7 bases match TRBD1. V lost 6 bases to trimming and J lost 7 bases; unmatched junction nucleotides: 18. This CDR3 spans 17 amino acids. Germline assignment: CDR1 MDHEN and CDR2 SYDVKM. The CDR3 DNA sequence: TGTGCCAGCAGACCAGACAGGGACCCCCTCCCAAGTAATGAGCAGTTCTTC. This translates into CASRPDRDPLPSNEQFF.

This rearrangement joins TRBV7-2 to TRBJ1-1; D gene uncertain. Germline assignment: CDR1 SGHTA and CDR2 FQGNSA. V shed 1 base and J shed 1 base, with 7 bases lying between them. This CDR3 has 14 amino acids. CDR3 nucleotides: TGTGCCAGCAGCTTAGATCTGAGGAACACTGAAGCTTTCTTT. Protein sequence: CASSLDLRNTEAFF.

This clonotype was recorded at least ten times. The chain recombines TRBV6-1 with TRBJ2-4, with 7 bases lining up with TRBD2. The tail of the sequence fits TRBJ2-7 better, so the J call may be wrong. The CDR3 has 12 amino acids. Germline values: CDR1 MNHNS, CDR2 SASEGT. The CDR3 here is CASRRGVYEQYF. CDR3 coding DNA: TGTGCCAGCAGACGGGGGGTCTACGAGCAGTACTTC.

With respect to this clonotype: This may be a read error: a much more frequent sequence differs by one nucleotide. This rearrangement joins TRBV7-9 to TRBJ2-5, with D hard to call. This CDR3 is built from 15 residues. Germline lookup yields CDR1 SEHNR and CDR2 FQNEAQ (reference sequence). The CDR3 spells CASSIDKTSQETKYF. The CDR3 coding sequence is TGTGCCAGCAGCATTGACAAGACGTCCCAAGAGACCAAGTACTTC.